This TCR beta chain was profiled in a study of shared clonotypes between healthy human individuals. The CDR3 is 13 amino acids. V lost 5 bases to trimming and J lost 9 bases, with 14 bases between them. From germline, CDR1 is LNHNV and CDR2 YYDKDF (reference sequence). Only in-frame clones appear in the TCRdb table, and some are missing; sequencing was by immunoSEQ multiplex PCR. Of over a million clones listed, 98% are singletons. This receptor was obtained from a man between 25 and 39 years old in good health. The sample consisted of naive CD4+ T cells sorted from blood. As for subset: CD45RA+ positively selected. The V and J genes are TRBV15 and TRBJ1-5; D is perhaps TRBD1 (5 bases). CDR3: CATSSRDDLPQHF. CDR3 DNA sequence: TGTGCCACCAGCTCCAGGGATGATCTGCCCCAGCATTTT. The entire variable domain, with the rest obtained from reference TRBV15 and TRBJ1-5, is as follows: DAMVIQNPRYQVTQFGKPVTLSCSQTLNHNVMYWYQQKSSQAPKLLFHYYDKDFNNEADTPDNFQSRRPNTSFCFLDIRSPGLGDTAMYLCATSSRDDLPQHFGDGTRLSIL.